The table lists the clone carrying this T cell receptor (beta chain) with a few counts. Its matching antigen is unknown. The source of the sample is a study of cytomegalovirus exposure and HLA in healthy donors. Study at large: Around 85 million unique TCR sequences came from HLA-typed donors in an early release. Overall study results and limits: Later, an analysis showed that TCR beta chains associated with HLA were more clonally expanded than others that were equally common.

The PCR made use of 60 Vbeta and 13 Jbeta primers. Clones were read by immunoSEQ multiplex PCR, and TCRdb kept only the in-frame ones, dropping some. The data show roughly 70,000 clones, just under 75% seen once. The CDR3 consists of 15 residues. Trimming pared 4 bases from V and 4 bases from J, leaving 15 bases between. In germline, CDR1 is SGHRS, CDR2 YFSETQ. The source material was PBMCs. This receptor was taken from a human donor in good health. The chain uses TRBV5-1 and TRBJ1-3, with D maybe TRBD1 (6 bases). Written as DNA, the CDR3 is TGCGCCAGCAGCCTATCAACAGGGACCGGAAACACCATATATTTT. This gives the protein CASSLSTGTGNTIYF.